One and the same sample provided the 16 T cell receptor beta chains below, sequenced in a study of blood T cell repertoires in COVID-19. Method: immunoSEQ multiplex PCR; TCRdb's copy keeps in-frame clones and lacks some. The sample includes 390,000 or so clones, less than 90% of them seen just once. The sequenced sample was PBMCs or T cells enriched from blood (not recorded which). The source of these receptors is a woman between 50 and 59 years old who had recovered from COVID-19.

The V gene is TRBV6-2 or TRBV6-3, the J gene TRBJ1-2; weak D call: TRBD1 (6 bases). The germline gives CDR1 MNHEY, CDR2 SVGEGT. V lost 5 bases and J 0 bases, leaving 16 bases between the germline ends. This CDR3 spans 16 amino acids. The CDR3 loop is CASSSPRTASNYGYTF. The DNA of the CDR3 is TGTGCCAGCAGTAGCCCCCGGACAGCCTCTAACTATGGCTACACCTTC.

The J gene is TRBJ2-6, the V gene TRBV7-3; D not certain. V was cut by 2 bases and J by 0 bases, with 8 bases left in between. This CDR3 contains 16 residues. CDR1 SGHTA and CDR2 FQGTGA come from the germline V gene. CDR3 nucleotides: TGTGCCAGCAGCTTATTACGGAGCTCTGGGGCCAACGTCCTGACTTTC. Its protein product is CASSLLRSSGANVLTF.

The gene calls are TRBV7-9 and TRBJ1-2; 10 bases are shared with TRBD1. V lost 5 bases and J lost 0; bases outside the gene matches: 12. Germline CDR1 and CDR2: SEHNR and FQNEAQ (reference sequence). The CDR3 spans 18 residues. The CDR3 sequence: CASSPISTGGSPNYGYTF. The CDR3 region has the DNA TGTGCCAGCAGCCCAATTTCGACAGGGGGCAGTCCTAACTATGGCTACACCTTC.

This chain joins TRBV7-9 and TRBJ2-3, with TRBD2 matching 7 bases. The V gene end was trimmed by 8 bases and the J gene end by 1 base; junction bases not matched to a gene: 3. The CDR3 has 13 residues. Germline V gene sequence: CDR1 SEHNR, CDR2 FQNEAQ (reference sequence). The CDR3 region has the DNA TGTGCCAGCCGGGGGGTGGGCACAGATACGCAGTATTTT. It specifies CASRGVGTDTQYF.

The J gene is TRBJ2-1, the V gene TRBV7-9; possible D gene TRBD2, 6 bases. The CDR3 totals 13 residues. Trimming took 4 bases from V and 12 from J, leaving 16 bases between them. Germline lookup yields CDR1 SEHNR and CDR2 FQNEAQ (reference sequence). The chain's CDR3 is CASSSRDGPGQFF. CDR3 DNA sequence: TGTGCCAGCAGCTCGCGGGACGGCCCGGGGCAGTTCTTC.

The chain has TRBV29-1 and TRBJ1-2, with D maybe TRBD1 (6 bases). V lost 6 bases to trimming and J lost 2 bases, with 19 bases between them. The CDR3 covers 15 residues. CDR1 and CDR2 (germline): SQVTM, ANQGSEA. As DNA, the CDR3 is TGCAGCGTGGTAGATGAACAGGGATTCAACTATGGCTACACCTTC. Amino acids: CSVVDEQGFNYGYTF. The entire variable domain, with the rest obtained from reference TRBV29-1 and TRBJ1-2, is as follows: SAVISQKPSRDICQRGTSLTIQCQVDSQVTMMFWYRQQPGQSLTLIATANQGSEATYESGFVIDKFPISRPNLTFSTLTVSNMSPEDSSIYLCSVVDEQGFNYGYTFGSGTRLTVV.

The chain combines TRBV13 with TRBJ1-4; tentative D call: TRBD1 (6 bases). There are 17 residues in the CDR3. In germline, CDR1 is PRHDT, CDR2 FYEKMQ (reference sequence). V gave up 5 bases and J gave up 4 bases, with 20 bases separating them. The chain's CDR3 is CASSRRGGGQDNEKLFF. DNA for the CDR3: TGTGCCAGCAGCCGTCGGGGAGGGGGGCAGGATAATGAAAAACTGTTTTTT. Combining the CDR3 with reference TRBV13 and TRBJ1-4 gives the whole variable domain AAGVIQSPRHLIKEKRETATLKCYPIPRHDTVYWYQQGPGQDPQFLISFYEKMQSDKGSIPDRFSAQQFSDYHSELNMSSLELGDSALYFCASSRRGGGQDNEKLFFGSGTQLSVL.

The chain combines TRBV4-3 with TRBJ2-1, with D perhaps TRBD1 (6 bases). The CDR3 is 15 amino acids. V gave up 1 base and J gave up 10 bases, with 17 bases separating them. In germline, CDR1 is LGHNA, CDR2 YSLEER. DNA of the CDR3: TGCGCCAGCAGCCAAGGGGGAGTCAGGGGTGACGAGCAGTTCTTC. Its translation is CASSQGGVRGDEQFF.

This clone was observed a few times. The rearrangement uses TRBV12-3 or TRBV12-4 and TRBJ1-2, with no clear D. The V end was cut by 10 bases, the J end by 0 bases, with 12 bases between. The CDR3 has 13 amino acids. CDR3 sequence (DNA): TGTGCCACCGCGTTGTCGGCTAACTATGGCTACACCTTC. It is translated as CATALSANYGYTF.

CDR3 DNA: TGTGCCAGCAGCAAGCGGGACTTAGACACCGGGGAGCTGTTTTTT. Its translation: CASSKRDLDTGELFF. The chain couples TRBV7-9 to TRBJ2-2, with 7 nucleotides matching TRBD2. This CDR3 has 15 amino acids. Losses at the gene ends were 5 bases for V and 3 bases for J; bases not matched to a gene: 6. CDR1 is SEHNR, CDR2 FQNEAQ, per germline (reference sequence).

The chain employs TRBV5-4 and TRBJ1-2, with 8 bases identical to TRBD1. CDR1 and CDR2 from the germline V gene are SGHNT and YYREEE (reference sequence). J lost 6 bases, V lost 4 bases, and 17 bases had no gene match. This CDR3 is built from 17 residues. The CDR3 DNA is TGTGCCAGCAGCGCCTCGGTAAAGGACAGGGAGGGGGATGGCTACACCTTC. Its translation: CASSASVKDREGDGYTF.

This chain links TRBV13 with TRBJ1-1, with a tentative D call TRBD1 (5 bases). The CDR3 consists of 12 residues. CDR1 is PRHDT, CDR2 FYEKMQ, per germline (reference sequence). V dropped 4 bases and J dropped 5 bases, with 8 bases sitting between them. CDR3 nucleotides: TGTGCCAGCAGCTCGACAGCTACTGAAGCTTTCTTT. Amino acid sequence: CASSSTATEAFF.

The chain joins TRBV14 to TRBJ2-5, with 10 bases lining up with TRBD2. Germline lookup yields CDR1 SGHDN and CDR2 FVKESK. The CDR3 is made up of 17 amino acids. V lost 4 bases and J lost 5; bases outside the gene matches: 13. CDR3 sequence (DNA): TGTGCCAGCAGCCCAAGACGAAGACTAGCGGGCCCGGAGACCCAGTACTTC. This sequence encodes CASSPRRRLAGPETQYF.

The V and J genes are TRBV6-5 and TRBJ1-1, with D uncertain. The germline V gene encodes CDR1 MNHEY and CDR2 SVGAGI. The CDR3 sequence is 15 residues long. The ends were cut back, 6 bases at V and 1 base at J, with 15 bases in the middle. In DNA, the CDR3 is TGTGCCAGCAGGCCCGGTATGGGAGAGAACACTGAAGCTTTCTTT. This gives the protein CASRPGMGENTEAFF.

The rearrangement uses TRBV5-5 and TRBJ1-3; a weak D match, TRBD1 (6 bases). V was clipped by 7 bases and J by 3 bases, with 17 bases between them. Germline V gene lookup returns CDR1 SGHKS and CDR2 YYEKEE (reference sequence). This CDR3 is built from 15 residues. CDR3 sequence reads: CASGHGGAGGNTIYF. Here the CDR3 DNA reads TGTGCCAGCGGGCACGGGGGGGCTGGTGGAAACACCATATATTTT.

The chain carries TRBV18 and TRBJ2-1, with D uncertain. V lost 2 bases, J lost 6 bases, and 11 bases lay in between. This CDR3 has 14 residues. From germline, CDR1 is KGHSH and CDR2 LQKENI. The CDR3 bases are TGTGCCAGCTCACCAAGGCAGGCCAGCAATGAGCAGTTCTTC. Its protein product is CASSPRQASNEQFF.